The 26 T cell receptor beta chains below were found in one sample sequenced in a study of blood T cell repertoires in COVID-19. Here immunoSEQ multiplex PCR was the method, and the copy in TCRdb shows in-frame clones only, minus some. The repertoire holds hundreds of thousands of clones, with around 87% as singletons. Material: PBMCs or T cells enriched from blood (not recorded which). The receptors were gathered from a woman aged 50 to 60 who had recovered from COVID-19.

The count of this clone is one. The J gene is TRBJ2-2, the V gene TRBV3-1 (or the pseudogene TRBV3-2), with D uncertain. CDR1 and CDR2 from the germline V gene are LGHDT and YNNKEL (reference sequence). The CDR3 totals 12 residues. The V gene lost 6 bases and the J gene lost 6 bases, with 8 bases spanning the gap. CDR3: CASSIVAGELFF. In DNA form, the CDR3 reads TGTGCCAGCAGTATCGTTGCCGGGGAGCTGTTTTTT.

The V call is TRBV20-1, the J call TRBJ2-1, with TRBD2 matching over 10 bases. The germline V gene has CDR1 DFQATT and CDR2 SNEGSKA (reference sequence). The junction had 5 bases not matched to a gene; V was cut back by 3 bases and J by 6 bases. This CDR3 region has 14 residues. The CDR3 is CSASLASGSNEQFF. The CDR3 DNA follows: TGCAGTGCTAGTTTGGCTAGCGGGAGCAATGAGCAGTTCTTC.

This clone has just one count. V and J are TRBV27 and TRBJ1-1; the D is unclear. CDR1 is MNHEY and CDR2 is SMNVEV in the germline V gene (reference sequence). CDR3 size: 15 residues. The V and J ends lost 6 bases and 4 bases respectively, with 18 bases between them. CDR3 sequence (DNA): TGTGCCAGCAGCATCTGGGCAACGGGAGCCACTGAAGCTTTCTTT. Translating gives CASSIWATGATEAFF.

J is TRBJ2-7 and V is TRBV5-1, with 11 bases that match TRBD1. Per the germline V gene, CDR1 is SGHRS and CDR2 is YFSETQ. Unmatched junction bases numbered 8, after V lost 4 bases and J lost 5 bases. This CDR3 spans 15 amino acids. In nucleotides, the CDR3 is TGCGCCAGCAGCCGAGACCCGGGACAGGGGGACGAGCAGTACTTC. Amino acid sequence: CASSRDPGQGDEQYF.

This sequence joins TRBV6-5 and TRBJ1-2, with D possibly matching TRBD1 (5 bases). The CDR3 is 15 amino acids. Looked up from germline, CDR1 is MNHEY and CDR2 is SVGAGI. The germline V and J ends were trimmed by 6 bases and 5 bases, with 19 bases remaining between them. CDR3: CASSPGTPIRYGYTF. For the CDR3, the DNA is TGTGCCAGCAGCCCCGGGACTCCTATTCGGTATGGCTACACCTTC.

The gene calls are TRBV19 and TRBJ2-7; 8 nucleotides align to TRBD2. Germline CDR1 and CDR2: LNHDA and SQIVND (reference sequence). The CDR3 covers 15 residues. The V and J ends lost 5 bases and 2 bases, in that order; junction bases with no gene match: 8. CDR3: CASSQWTSQTYEQYF. CDR3 nucleotides: TGTGCCAGTAGTCAATGGACTAGCCAGACCTACGAGCAGTACTTC.

This clone was seen a few times. The V and J genes are TRBV30 and TRBJ2-1; D is ambiguous. The ends were cut back, 3 bases at V and 2 bases at J, with 20 bases in the middle. Germline CDR1 and CDR2: GTSNPN and SVGIG (reference sequence). This CDR3 has 17 residues. As DNA, the CDR3 is TGTGCCTGGAGAGCCGGCCGACAACCCAACACCTACAATGAGCAGTTCTTC. It yields the protein CAWRAGRQPNTYNEQFF.

This clone was observed once. The rearrangement joins TRBV7-2 to TRBJ2-7, with 7 bases fitting TRBD2. This CDR3 spans 15 amino acids. The V and J ends lost 3 bases and 5 bases, in that order; junction bases with no gene match: 10. Germline lookup yields CDR1 SGHTA and CDR2 FQGNSA. The CDR3 DNA sequence: TGTGCCAGCAGCTTTAGACAGTCGGGGGGTCACGAGCAGTACTTC. Amino acid sequence: CASSFRQSGGHEQYF.

This clone showed up just once. The genes are TRBV2 and TRBJ2-1, with 9 nucleotides matching TRBD2. V lost 3 bases to trimming and J lost 5 bases; unmatched junction nucleotides: 8. In germline, CDR1 is SNHLY, CDR2 FYNNEI. The CDR3 has 16 amino acids. The CDR3 sequence: CASSDVGSGGDNEQFF. CDR3 nucleotide sequence: TGTGCCAGCAGTGACGTTGGTAGCGGGGGTGACAATGAGCAGTTCTTC.

This clone has just a few counts. This chain joins TRBV15 and TRBJ2-5, with TRBD2 matching over 9 bases. CDR3 length equals 15 residues. Per the germline V gene, CDR1 is LNHNV and CDR2 is YYDKDF (reference sequence). With V trimmed by 4 bases and J by 5 bases, 8 bases remained unmatched. CDR3 amino acids: CATSIRTSARETQYF. The CDR3 nucleotides read TGTGCCACCAGCATTCGGACTAGCGCAAGGGAGACCCAGTACTTC.

The V call is TRBV10-3, the J call TRBJ2-2; D is possibly TRBD1 (6 bases). The germline V gene has CDR1 ENHRY and CDR2 SYGVKD. Trimming removed 6 bases at V and 3 bases at J, with 11 bases between. This CDR3 is built from 14 residues. CDR3 nucleotides: TGTGCCATCAGGAAGACAGGAGACACCGGGGAGCTGTTTTTT. Translated: CAIRKTGDTGELFF.

V and J are TRBV19 and TRBJ1-2, with TRBD1 identical over 8 bases. The V gene end was trimmed by 4 bases and the J gene end by 8 bases; junction bases not matched to a gene: 15. Germline V gives CDR1 LNHDA, CDR2 SQIVND (reference sequence). CDR3 size: 16 residues. For the CDR3, the DNA is TGTGCCAGTAGTACCCGAGGACAGGGTGGATGGAACGGCTACACCTTC. Translation: CASSTRGQGGWNGYTF.

This clone was detected only a few times. The CDR3 reads CASSQDTGAEAFF. As DNA, the CDR3 is TGTGCCAGCAGCCAAGATACCGGGGCTGAAGCTTTCTTT. This chain joins TRBV4-2 and TRBJ1-1, with D unclear. CDR3 length equals 13 residues. V gave up 0 bases and J gave up 6 bases, with 8 bases separating them. CDR1 is LGHNA, CDR2 YNFKEQ, per germline.

J is TRBJ1-5 and V is TRBV4-2; TRBD1 agrees at 7 bases. The CDR3 runs 17 residues. Trimming took 2 bases from V and 4 from J; bases not matched to a gene: 11. Per the germline V gene, CDR1 is LGHNA and CDR2 is YNFKEQ. Here the CDR3 reads CASSQPTGTVGNQPQHF. Here the CDR3 DNA reads TGTGCCAGCAGCCAACCGACAGGGACGGTCGGAAATCAGCCCCAGCATTTT.

The chain is built from TRBV30 and TRBJ1-2; TRBD1 matches at 10 bases. Looked up from germline, CDR1 is GTSNPN and CDR2 is SVGIG (reference sequence). This CDR3 spans 16 amino acids. The ends lost 2 bases at V and 5 bases at J; junction bases unmatched: 11. CDR3 DNA: TGTGCCTGGAGTCATCTCCGGGACAGGGGACTTTATGGCTACACCTTC. Translating gives CAWSHLRDRGLYGYTF.

This chain joins TRBV2 and TRBJ1-3; no reliable D call. The V end lost 4 bases, the J end lost 4 bases, and 14 bases lay between the germline ends. The V gene's germline CDR1 is SNHLY and CDR2 FYNNEI. The CDR3 runs 15 residues. The CDR3 loop is CASSVTRSGGNTIYF. The CDR3 bases are TGTGCCAGCAGTGTGACGCGGTCGGGAGGAAACACCATATATTTT.

The gene calls are TRBV28 and TRBJ1-2; D possibly corresponds to TRBD1 (5 bases). The CDR3 length is 14 residues. V lost 8 bases to trimming and J lost 4 bases, with 17 bases between them. CDR1 MDHEN and CDR2 SYDVKM come from the germline V gene. CDR3 nucleotides: TGTGCCAGCCGATTCACAGGAGGGGTCTATGGCTACACCTTC. Protein sequence: CASRFTGGVYGYTF.

This chain links TRBV15 with TRBJ2-3, with unresolved D. CDR3 length: 15 amino acids. Germline V gene lookup returns CDR1 LNHNV and CDR2 YYDKDF (reference sequence). Deletions cut 1 base from V and 2 bases from J, with 10 bases between. In DNA form, the CDR3 reads TGTGCCACCAGCAGAGGGCGGTCACCCACAGATACGCAGTATTTT. Translated: CATSRGRSPTDTQYF.

V gene TRBV18 combines with J gene TRBJ1-5; a possible D gene is TRBD1 (6 bases). Germline CDR1 KGHSH, CDR2 LQKENI. Trimming removed 3 bases at V and 7 bases at J, with 13 bases between. The length of the CDR3 is 14 residues. In DNA, the CDR3 is TGTGCCAGCTCACCCCCAGGGGTGATACAGCCCCAGCATTTT. Translated: CASSPPGVIQPQHF.

This clone was detected a few times. The chain joins TRBV7-8 to TRBJ2-7; 7 nucleotides align to TRBD2. CDR3 size: 13 residues. CDR1 and CDR2 (germline): SGHVS, FQNEAQ. Trimming cost V 5 bases and J 9 bases; bases outside gene matches: 10. As DNA, the CDR3 is TGTGCCAGCAGCCGGACTAGAAGTTCTCTGCAGTACTTC. Translating gives CASSRTRSSLQYF.

The chain has TRBV2 and TRBJ2-2, with D maybe TRBD1 (5 bases). V gave up 7 bases and J gave up 3 bases, with 15 bases separating them. The CDR3 is made up of 15 amino acids. CDR1 is SNHLY, CDR2 FYNNEI, per germline. The CDR3 is CASKKTALDTGELFF. In DNA, the CDR3 is TGTGCCAGCAAGAAGACAGCCCTGGACACCGGGGAGCTGTTTTTT. The entire variable domain, with the rest obtained from reference TRBV2 and TRBJ2-2, is as follows: EPEVTQTPSHQVTQMGQEVILRCVPISNHLYFYWYRQILGQKVEFLVSFYNNEISEKSEIFDDQFSVERPDGSNFTLKIRSTKLEDSAMYFCASKKTALDTGELFFGEGSRLTVL.

The chain couples TRBV6-5 to TRBJ2-1; 10 bases match TRBD2. The germline gives CDR1 MNHEY, CDR2 SVGAGI. The CDR3 consists of 16 residues. V lost 2 bases, J lost 7 bases, and 8 bases stayed unmatched. This CDR3 reads CASSYAEAGGQNEQFF. The CDR3 DNA follows: TGTGCCAGCAGTTACGCCGAAGCGGGAGGGCAGAATGAGCAGTTCTTC.

The J gene is TRBJ2-5, the V gene TRBV6-2 or TRBV6-3; D is uncertain. The CDR3 has 13 residues. Germline CDR1 is MNHEY and CDR2 is SVGEGT. Between the trimmed V and J ends, which lost 5 bases and 1 base, there was a span of 8 bases. The CDR3 protein is CASSGEIQETQYF. CDR3 in DNA: TGTGCCAGCAGTGGAGAGATCCAAGAGACCCAGTACTTC.

This chain connects TRBV28 to TRBJ1-2; D not certain. V lost 3 bases to trimming and J lost 5 bases, with 7 bases between them. Germline loops: CDR1 MDHEN, CDR2 SYDVKM. The CDR3 is made up of 12 amino acids. In nucleotides, the CDR3 is TGTGCCAGCAGTTTGGCGGGGTATGGCTACACCTTC. This sequence encodes CASSLAGYGYTF.

This chain uses TRBV6-5 with TRBJ1-5; D possibly corresponds to TRBD1 (5 bases). Between the trimmed V and J ends, which lost 6 bases and 2 bases, there was a span of 14 bases. Germline CDR1 and CDR2: MNHEY and SVGAGI. The CDR3 runs to 15 residues. The CDR3 region is CASRANRQRNQPQHF. CDR3 in DNA: TGTGCCAGCAGAGCCAATAGACAGCGCAATCAGCCCCAGCATTTT.

The CDR3 bases are TGCAGTGCTAGTCCCTTACTAGCGGGAGGGGTCAATGAGCAGTTCTTC. Residues: CSASPLLAGGVNEQFF. The chain has TRBV20-1 and TRBJ2-1; 13 bases map to TRBD2. V dropped 3 bases and J dropped 6; count of bases not matched to a gene: 8. Germline-derived CDR1 and CDR2 are DFQATT and SNEGSKA (reference sequence). There are 16 residues in the CDR3.